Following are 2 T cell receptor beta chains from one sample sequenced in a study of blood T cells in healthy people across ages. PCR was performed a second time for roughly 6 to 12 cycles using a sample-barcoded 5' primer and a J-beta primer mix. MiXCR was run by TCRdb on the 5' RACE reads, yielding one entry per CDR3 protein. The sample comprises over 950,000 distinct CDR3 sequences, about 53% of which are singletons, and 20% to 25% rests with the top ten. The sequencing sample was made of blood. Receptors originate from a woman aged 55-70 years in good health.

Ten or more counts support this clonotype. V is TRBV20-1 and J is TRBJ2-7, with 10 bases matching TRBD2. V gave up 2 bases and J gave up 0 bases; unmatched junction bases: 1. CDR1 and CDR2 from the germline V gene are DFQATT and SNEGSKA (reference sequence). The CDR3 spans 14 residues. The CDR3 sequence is CSARLAGDSYEQYF. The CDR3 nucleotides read TGCAGTGCTAGACTAGCGGGAGACTCCTACGAGCAGTACTTC.

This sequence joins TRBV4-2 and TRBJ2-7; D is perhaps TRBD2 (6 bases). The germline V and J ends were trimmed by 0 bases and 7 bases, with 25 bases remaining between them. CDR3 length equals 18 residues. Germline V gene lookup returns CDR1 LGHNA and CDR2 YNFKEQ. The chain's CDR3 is CASSQDLWGESPHNEQYF. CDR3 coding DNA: TGTGCCAGCAGCCAAGATTTATGGGGGGAGTCCCCCCACAATGAGCAGTACTTC.